This T cell receptor beta chain stems from a study of shared clonotypes between healthy human individuals. Concerning this clone: Its target is unknown.

The CDR3 is 12 residues long. Germline values: CDR1 MNHNY, CDR2 SVGAGI (reference sequence). V gave up 5 bases and J gave up 8 bases, with 12 bases separating them. Using immunoSEQ multiplex PCR, the repertoire was profiled, and TCRdb retains in-frame clones only, with some absent. The table lists about 2,500,000 clones, just over 90% of them singletons. Study-wide results and limits: The sole specimen, blood, was sampled, and tissue repertoires likely differ.

The sample consisted of naive CD4+ T cells sorted from blood. Subset given: CD45RA+ positively selected. The TCR comes from a man aged 18 to 30 in good health. This rearrangement joins TRBV6-6 to TRBJ1-1, with D perhaps matching TRBD1 (6 bases). Written as DNA, the CDR3 is TGTGCCAGCAGTCGAGACAGGCGGGAAGCTTTCTTT. Encoded protein: CASSRDRREAFF.